Each of the 32 T cell receptor beta chains below was sequenced from the same sample in a study of T-cell reconstitution after alpha-beta-depleted transplantation in children. TCRbeta library construction was performed incorporating unique molecular identifiers. TCRdb re-analysed the PCR reads in MiXCR, keeping a single row per CDR3 protein. Found here are 500,000 to 600,000 distinct CDR3 sequences, 25% to 30% of them singletons; the top ten hold under 45%. The sequencing used PBMCs, collected before TCRalphabeta/CD19-depleted stem cell transplant. All receptors derive from a boy under two years old with Wiskott-Aldrich syndrome, due to receive a stem cell transplant.

V usage is TRBV10-3 and J usage is TRBJ1-3; 8 nucleotides line up with TRBD1. Germline CDR1 is ENHRY and CDR2 is SYGVKD. This CDR3 contains 16 residues. J was trimmed by 0 bases and V by 4 bases; bases with no gene match: 5. The CDR3 region is CAISGRQGNSGNTIYF. CDR3 sequence (DNA): TGTGCCATCAGTGGGAGACAGGGGAACTCTGGAAACACCATATATTTT.

The rearrangement uses TRBV20-1 and TRBJ2-5; a weak D match, TRBD2 (6 bases). Between the trimmed V and J ends, which lost 8 bases and 2 bases, there was a span of 15 bases. The CDR3 is 13 amino acids. Germline CDR1 reads DFQATT; CDR2 reads SNEGSKA (reference sequence). The CDR3 protein is CSTYRDSQETQYF. CDR3 bases: TGCAGTACTTACCGGGACTCACAAGAGACCCAGTACTTC.

The J gene is TRBJ1-1, the V gene TRBV6-1; D is perhaps TRBD1 (5 bases). The CDR3 length is 15 residues. V was trimmed by 7 bases and J by 3 bases, leaving 18 bases between them. From germline, CDR1 is MNHNS and CDR2 SASEGT. CDR3 DNA: TGTGCCAGCACCAGACAGCCACCGACCCACACTGAAGCTTTCTTT. Amino acid sequence: CASTRQPPTHTEAFF.

The rearrangement joins TRBV21-1 to TRBJ2-7; TRBD1, as called in the table, went unchecked against the DNA. TRBV21-1 is a pseudogene segment. CDR3 length: 17 amino acids. The CDR3 reads CASTNRDREERTDEQYF. The CDR3 DNA follows: TGTGCCAGCACCAACCGGGACAGGGAAGAAAGGACTGATGAGCAGTACTTC.

A few counts support this clonotype. The J gene is TRBJ2-1, the V gene TRBV6-1; TRBD1 agrees at 11 bases. Trimming took 7 bases from V and 10 from J; bases not matched to a gene: 12. CDR1 and CDR2 (germline): MNHNS, SASEGT. This CDR3 spans 15 amino acids. The CDR3 loop is CASTSPGQGGWEQFF. The CDR3 nucleotides read TGTGCCAGCACCTCTCCGGGACAGGGGGGATGGGAGCAGTTCTTC.

The CDR3 sequence is CASSSRKWRDYEQFF. CDR3 in DNA: TGTGCCAGCAGCTCCCGGAAATGGCGGGACTATGAGCAGTTCTTC. The rearrangement links TRBV7-2 to TRBJ2-1; weak D call: TRBD2 (6 bases). The CDR3 covers 15 residues. Germline V gene data show CDR1 as SGHTA and CDR2 as FQGNSA. V was clipped by 4 bases and J by 8 bases, with 18 bases between them.

This clonotype was recorded a few times. The chain employs TRBV4-1 and TRBJ2-1, with 8 bases aligning to TRBD2. CDR1 MGHRA and CDR2 YSYEKL come from the germline V gene. The J segment lost 6 bases and the V segment lost 0 bases, leaving 10 bases of the junction unmatched. The CDR3 is 17 amino acids. CDR3: CASSQEVTGLGRNEQFF. The DNA of the CDR3 is TGCGCCAGCAGCCAAGAAGTTACGGGACTAGGACGCAATGAGCAGTTCTTC.

The chain couples TRBV6-5 to TRBJ1-5, with no clear D. V was cut by 7 bases and J by 5 bases, with 9 bases left in between. The CDR3 is made up of 12 amino acids. From germline, CDR1 is MNHEY and CDR2 SVGAGI. Here the CDR3 reads CASTQAYQPQHF. In DNA, the CDR3 is TGTGCCAGCACCCAGGCATATCAGCCCCAGCATTTT.

In this sample, this clonotype turned up a few times. This chain joins TRBV5-1 and TRBJ2-7, with 8 bases that match TRBD2. CDR3 length equals 14 residues. The germline V gene has CDR1 SGHRS and CDR2 YFSETQ. The V segment lost 6 bases and the J segment 5 bases; nucleotides outside the gene matches: 10. For the CDR3, the DNA is TGCGCCAGCATGAACGGGAGGGCAAACCACGAGCAGTACTTC. Translating gives CASMNGRANHEQYF.

This clonotype came up a few times. The V gene is TRBV5-1, the J gene TRBJ2-7, with D possibly called TRBD1 or TRBD2 (5 bases each). The CDR3 runs to 16 residues. Trimming took off 1 base at V and 0 bases at J, with 14 bases between the two ends. CDR1 SGHRS and CDR2 YFSETQ come from the germline V gene. The CDR3 loop is CASSLNYRDGSYEQYF. The DNA of the CDR3 is TGCGCCAGCAGCTTGAACTACCGGGACGGCTCCTACGAGCAGTACTTC.

This clonotype was observed a few times. The rearrangement links TRBV6-2 or TRBV6-3 to TRBJ2-1, with TRBD2 identical over 9 bases. The CDR3 is 16 amino acids. Germline CDR1 is MNHEY and CDR2 is SVGEGT. Trimming cost V 6 bases and J 4 bases; bases outside gene matches: 10. CDR3 coding DNA: TGTGCCAGCAGGTGGGCTAGCGGGAAAGTTTACAATGAGCAGTTCTTC. Its protein is CASRWASGKVYNEQFF.

For the CDR3, the DNA is TGTGCCAGCAGCCCCGGACGGATAATTCGCTCTGGGGCCAACGTCCTGACTTTC. Protein product: CASSPGRIIRSGANVLTF. The chain is built from TRBV4-2 and TRBJ2-6; D not resolved. The ends were cut back, 4 bases at V and 0 bases at J, with 16 bases in the middle. Germline CDR1 and CDR2: LGHNA and YNFKEQ. The CDR3 length is 18 residues.

This clonotype was observed a handful of times. The chain uses TRBV5-1 and TRBJ2-1, with 7 positions matching TRBD2. CDR3 length equals 14 residues. Unmatched junction bases numbered 8, after V lost 4 bases and J lost 7 bases. Germline V gives CDR1 SGHRS, CDR2 YFSETQ. CDR3 nucleotide sequence: TGCGCCAGCAGCCCGGGTGCGGGAGAAAATGAGCAGTTCTTC. Amino acids: CASSPGAGENEQFF.

V is TRBV3-1 and J is TRBJ2-6, with 7 nucleotides matching TRBD1. CDR1 is LGHDT and CDR2 is YNNKEL in the germline V gene (reference sequence). The CDR3 spans 16 residues. After removal of 7 bases from V and 1 base from J, the junction contained 7 bases not matched to a gene. CDR3 residues: CASTGTAQSGANVLTF. CDR3 sequence (DNA): TGTGCCAGCACCGGGACAGCCCAATCTGGGGCCAACGTCCTGACTTTC.

This chain connects TRBV5-1 to TRBJ2-1; 7 bases agree with TRBD1. Trimming removed 4 bases from V and 9 bases from J; junction bases left unmatched: 4. CDR3 length: 12 residues. Germline V gene lookup returns CDR1 SGHRS and CDR2 YFSETQ. DNA for the CDR3: TGCGCCAGCAGCCAAACAGGGGTTGAGCAGTTCTTC. Translated, it gives CASSQTGVEQFF. Full variable domain (remainder filled in from reference TRBV5-1 and TRBJ2-1): KAGVTQTPRYLIKTRGQQVTLSCSPISGHRSVSWYQQTPGQGLQFLFEYFSETQRNKGNFPGRFSGRQFSNSRSEMNVSTLELGDSALYLCASSQTGVEQFFGPGTRLTVL.

The V gene is TRBV20-1, the J gene TRBJ1-6, with D possibly matching TRBD1 (6 bases). V was clipped by 0 bases and J by 4 bases, with 10 bases between them. The CDR3 is 15 residues long. CDR1 DFQATT and CDR2 SNEGSKA come from the germline V gene (reference sequence). The CDR3 nucleotides are TGCAGTGCTAGAGATTTGGGACAATATAATTCACCCCTCCACTTT. Protein sequence: CSARDLGQYNSPLHF.

This clonotype was counted between two and nine times. The V call is TRBV20-1, the J call TRBJ1-5; D uncertain. The CDR3 is 12 residues long. CDR1 and CDR2 (germline): DFQATT, SNEGSKA (reference sequence). V dropped 6 bases and J dropped 7 bases, with 13 bases sitting between them. Here the CDR3 reads CSASRVGQPQHF. The CDR3 coding sequence is TGCAGTGCCAGTAGGGTAGGGCAGCCCCAGCATTTT.

The CDR3 sequence is CSASLRVDYGYTF. CDR3 DNA: TGCAGTGCTAGCCTCAGGGTTGACTATGGCTACACCTTC. The chain recombines TRBV20-1 with TRBJ1-2; a weak D match, TRBD1 (5 bases). The germline V and J ends were trimmed by 3 bases and 3 bases, with 11 bases remaining between them. The CDR3 extends over 13 amino acids. In germline, CDR1 is DFQATT, CDR2 SNEGSKA (reference sequence).

The V gene is TRBV20-1, the J gene TRBJ1-5; D uncertain. In germline, CDR1 is DFQATT, CDR2 SNEGSKA (reference sequence). V was trimmed by 5 bases and J by 2 bases, leaving 7 bases between them. The CDR3 spans 12 residues. The CDR3 DNA reads TGCAGTGCTGTACAGCGCAATCAGCCCCAGCATTTT. Amino acid sequence: CSAVQRNQPQHF.

J is TRBJ2-5 and V is TRBV7-8; tentative D call: TRBD2 (6 bases). This CDR3 has 17 residues. Germline CDR1 is SGHVS and CDR2 is FQNEAQ. Deletions cut 4 bases from V and 5 bases from J, with 23 bases between. The DNA of the CDR3 is TGTGCCAGCAGCTCCCTTAGCTTCTTTCCCCGGGGGGAGACCCAGTACTTC. Its translation is CASSSLSFFPRGETQYF.

The table lists this clonotype with a few counts. The chain uses TRBV12-5 and TRBJ2-1; 9 nucleotides align to TRBD2. With 4 bases clipped from V and 7 bases from J, the junction kept 14 bases outside the gene matches. The V gene's germline CDR1 is LGHNT and CDR2 FRNRAP. The CDR3 spans 17 residues. CDR3: CASGSPQGSGRWNEQFF. The CDR3 DNA reads TGTGCTAGTGGTTCCCCCCAAGGCAGCGGGAGGTGGAATGAGCAGTTCTTC.

This chain uses TRBV20-1 with TRBJ2-1, with 7 bases matching TRBD2. V lost 4 bases and J lost 4; bases outside the gene matches: 10. Germline lookup yields CDR1 DFQATT and CDR2 SNEGSKA (reference sequence). There are 15 residues in the CDR3. CDR3 coding DNA: TGCAGTGCTACCGCCTGGCGGGAGCGGTACAATGAGCAGTTCTTC. Translated: CSATAWRERYNEQFF.

V gene TRBV20-1 combines with J gene TRBJ1-5; D gene unclear. This CDR3 has 12 residues. Germline CDR1 is DFQATT and CDR2 is SNEGSKA (reference sequence). With 5 bases removed from V and 7 bases from J, the gap between germline ends came to 12 bases. In DNA, the CDR3 is TGCAGTGCTGGGGATATCGGCCAGCCCCAGCATTTT. This translates into CSAGDIGQPQHF.

This clonotype was seen a handful of times. The junction does not match germline at one end; this may be a read error. V and J are TRBV20-1 and TRBJ2-1, with 8 bases aligning to TRBD2. CDR1 DFQATT and CDR2 SNEGSKA come from the germline V gene (reference sequence). CDR3 length: 14 residues. CDR3 DNA: TGCAGTGCCAGGACAGAACTAGCGGCTATGATGAAGATCTTC. Its protein product is CSARTELAAMMKIF.

The CDR3 is CASTLGTSVGEQFF. For the CDR3, the DNA is TGTGCCAGCACCCTGGGGACTAGCGTCGGAGAGCAGTTCTTC. The J gene is TRBJ2-1, the V gene TRBV12-3 or TRBV12-4, with 10 bases matching TRBD2. J lost 10 bases, V lost 7 bases, and 10 bases had no gene match. This CDR3 spans 14 amino acids.

The chain carries TRBV5-1 and TRBJ2-5, with D possibly matching TRBD2 (5 bases). Germline V CDR1 and CDR2: SGHRS, YFSETQ. V dropped 0 bases and J dropped 5 bases, with 14 bases sitting between them. CDR3 length equals 15 residues. The CDR3 sequence: CASSLARGSEETQYF. For the CDR3, the DNA is TGCGCCAGCAGCTTGGCCCGGGGATCGGAGGAGACCCAGTACTTC. The full variable domain, rest sourced from reference TRBV5-1 and TRBJ2-5, is KAGVTQTPRYLIKTRGQQVTLSCSPISGHRSVSWYQQTPGQGLQFLFEYFSETQRNKGNFPGRFSGRQFSNSRSEMNVSTLELGDSALYLCASSLARGSEETQYFGPGTRLLVL.

This clonotype was recorded once. The CDR3 DNA follows: TGTGCCAGCCCCAAAGTCCAGGGGGCCTACAATGAGCAGTTCTTC. It codes for CASPKVQGAYNEQFF. V is TRBV7-9 and J is TRBJ2-1; 7 bases are a match to TRBD1. The J segment lost 2 bases and the V segment lost 8 bases, leaving 9 bases of the junction unmatched. The CDR3 has 15 residues. Germline V lookup: CDR1 SEHNR, CDR2 FQNEAQ (reference sequence).

This clonotype was observed a few times. The chain is built from TRBV28 and TRBJ2-7, with 8 bases aligning to TRBD2. V was pared by 5 bases and J by 3 bases, with 9 bases of the junction left unmatched. The CDR3 is made up of 15 amino acids. Germline-derived CDR1 and CDR2 are MDHEN and SYDVKM. CDR3 loop: CASSPQSGRNYEQYF. The CDR3, as DNA: TGTGCCAGCAGTCCACAAAGCGGGAGAAACTACGAGCAGTACTTC.

This clonotype was picked up a small number of times. J is TRBJ2-1 and V is TRBV20-1; D is perhaps TRBD1 or TRBD2 (6 bases each). Germline V gives CDR1 DFQATT, CDR2 SNEGSKA (reference sequence). This CDR3 contains 15 residues. V was shortened by 1 base and J by 5 bases, with 15 bases between the two germline ends. CDR3 DNA: TGCAGTGCTAGAGGGCTAGGGAGGACAGACAATGAGCAGTTCTTC. This codes for CSARGLGRTDNEQFF.

The chain is built from TRBV27 and TRBJ1-1; D is undetermined. V was trimmed by 2 bases and J by 2 bases, leaving 12 bases between them. This CDR3 region has 15 residues. Germline-derived CDR1 and CDR2 are MNHEY and SMNVEV (reference sequence). The CDR3 DNA sequence: TGTGCCAGCAGTTTAGGGGTTGGGGTCAACACTGAAGCTTTCTTT. Its translation: CASSLGVGVNTEAFF.

This clonotype occurred a few times. The rearrangement links TRBV5-1 to TRBJ2-7, with 8 bases aligning to TRBD1. The germline V gene encodes CDR1 SGHRS and CDR2 YFSETQ. Trimming took 0 bases from V and 5 from J; bases not matched to a gene: 16. The CDR3 covers 18 residues. The CDR3 is CASSLAKVTGDWAHEQYF. CDR3 DNA: TGCGCCAGCAGCTTGGCGAAAGTGACAGGGGACTGGGCCCACGAGCAGTACTTC.

This chain links TRBV28 with TRBJ2-7, with a possible D match to TRBD2 (6 bases). V was pared by 2 bases and J by 2 bases, with 13 bases between. Germline V gene sequence: CDR1 MDHEN, CDR2 SYDVKM. The CDR3 consists of 15 residues. For the CDR3, the DNA is TGTGCCAGCAGTTTAGGAGGGAAACCGACCTACGAGCAGTACTTC. It translates to CASSLGGKPTYEQYF.